These T cell receptor beta chains were read from a single sample in a study of radiation and T cells in renal cell carcinoma. The protocol was immunoSEQ multiplex PCR, while the TCRdb copy is restricted to in-frame clones and leaves out a portion. The repertoire includes 80,000 or so clones, roughly nine tenths of them detected once, and nearly 6% sits in the top ten. The material was blood, obtained from a patient whose treatment included radiotherapy and nephrectomy. The receptors were gathered from a woman between 70 and 85 years old with renal cell carcinoma. CDR3s include the opening cysteine and the closing phenylalanine or tryptophan.

TRBV27	CASSPRKGSGANVLTF
TRBV19	CASSNGGVGGYTF
TRBV6-1	CASSEEGRPGYGYTF
TRBV2	CASSGSGGGYTF
TRBV7-2	CASSFSPILGVNYGYTF
TRBV7-9	CASSQPSAGPYNEQFF
TRBV10-3	CAISESSPNVMDF
TRBV19	CASSLSSVTDTQYF
TRBV7-8	CASSGRDRGRLDTQYF
TRBV11-3	CASSLGTSNQPQHF
TRBV9	CASSVVWDTQYF
TRBV9	CASSPSGQEYSGNTIYF
TRBV19	CASSEGPLSSGADTQYF
TRBV6-1	CASKGQGARGEQYF
TRBV30	CAWSFPGGSTIYF
TRBV5-4	CASSLQRNTEAFF
TRBV28	CASSGHIKNSPLHF
TRBV6-5	CASSYSSGGAFF
TRBV5-5	CASSLGQANSPLHF
TRBV25-1	CASIPTGGHGYNEQFF
TRBV7-2	CASSLVQSYEQYF
TRBV7-2	CASSLISGNTGELFF
TRBV7-9	CASSFEGSGRGYTF
TRBV2	CASRRDRGLSDYGYTF
TRBV5-1	CASSLALGGSGNTIYF
TRBV15	CATSRERALGGSYEQYF
TRBV6-6	CASSNTYTGELFF
TRBV4-1	CASSLASGATNTEAFF
TRBV10-3	CAISERRRGDAFF
TRBV7-2	CASSDRPNTGELFF